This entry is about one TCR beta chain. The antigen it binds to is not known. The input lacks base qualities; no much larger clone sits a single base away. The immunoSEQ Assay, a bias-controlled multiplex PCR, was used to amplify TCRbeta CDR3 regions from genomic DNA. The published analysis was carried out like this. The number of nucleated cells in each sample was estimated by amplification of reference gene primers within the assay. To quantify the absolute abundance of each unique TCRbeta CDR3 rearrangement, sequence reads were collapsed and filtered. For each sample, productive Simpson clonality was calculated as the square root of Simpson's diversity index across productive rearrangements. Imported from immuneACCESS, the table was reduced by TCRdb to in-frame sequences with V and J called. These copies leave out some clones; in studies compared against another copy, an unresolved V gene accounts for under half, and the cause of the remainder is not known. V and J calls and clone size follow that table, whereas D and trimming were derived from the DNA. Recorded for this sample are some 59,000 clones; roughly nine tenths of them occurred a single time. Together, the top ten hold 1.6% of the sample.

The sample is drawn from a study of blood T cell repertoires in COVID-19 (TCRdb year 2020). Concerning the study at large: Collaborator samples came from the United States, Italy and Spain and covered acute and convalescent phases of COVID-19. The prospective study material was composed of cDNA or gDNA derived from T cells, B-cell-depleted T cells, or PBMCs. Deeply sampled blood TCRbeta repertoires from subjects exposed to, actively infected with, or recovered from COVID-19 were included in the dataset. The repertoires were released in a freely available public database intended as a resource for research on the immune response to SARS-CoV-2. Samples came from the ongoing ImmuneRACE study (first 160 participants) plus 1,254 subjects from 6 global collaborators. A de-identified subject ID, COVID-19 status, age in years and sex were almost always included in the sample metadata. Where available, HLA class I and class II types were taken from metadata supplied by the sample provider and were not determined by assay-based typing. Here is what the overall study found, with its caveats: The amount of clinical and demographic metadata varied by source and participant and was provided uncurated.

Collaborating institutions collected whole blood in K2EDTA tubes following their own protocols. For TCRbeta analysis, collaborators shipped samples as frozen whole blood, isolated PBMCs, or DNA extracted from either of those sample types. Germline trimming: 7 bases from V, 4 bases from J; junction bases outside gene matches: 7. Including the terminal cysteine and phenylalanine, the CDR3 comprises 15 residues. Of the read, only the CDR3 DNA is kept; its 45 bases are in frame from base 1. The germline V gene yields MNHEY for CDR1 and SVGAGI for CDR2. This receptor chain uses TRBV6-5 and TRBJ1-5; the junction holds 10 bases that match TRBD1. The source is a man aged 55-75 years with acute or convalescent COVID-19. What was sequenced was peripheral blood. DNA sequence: TGTGCCAGCATCATGGACAGGGGGGTAAATCAGCCCCAGCATTTT. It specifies CASIMDRGVNQPQHF.